This TCR beta chain was obtained from a study of Ad26.COV2.S vaccination and SARS-CoV-2 variants. The V gene lost 5 bases and the J gene lost 0 bases, with 10 bases spanning the gap. This CDR3 has 15 amino acids. The germline V gene encodes CDR1 SGHTA and CDR2 FQGTGA. Documented treatment: some 20 received Ad26.COV2.S at low or high dose, single or two shots; about 5 received placebo; per-sample allocation not given. Specimen acquisition occurred on day 63 following the initial vaccine or placebo injection. Produced via immunoSEQ multiplex PCR; TCRdb's table is partial and in-frame only. This sample carries over 400,000 clones, less than 95% of them seen once, and the ten largest clones take about 4.1%.

The source was peripheral blood, collected in a trial of Ad26.COV2.S vaccine versus placebo. This receptor was obtained from a person aged 18-65 years who received the Ad26.COV2.S COVID-19 vaccine or a placebo. J is TRBJ2-2 and V is TRBV7-3, with a weak D call TRBD1 (6 bases). In DNA, the CDR3 is TGTGCCAGCAGCCTGGACAGAGCGAACACCGGGGAGCTGTTTTTT. Its translation: CASSLDRANTGELFF.